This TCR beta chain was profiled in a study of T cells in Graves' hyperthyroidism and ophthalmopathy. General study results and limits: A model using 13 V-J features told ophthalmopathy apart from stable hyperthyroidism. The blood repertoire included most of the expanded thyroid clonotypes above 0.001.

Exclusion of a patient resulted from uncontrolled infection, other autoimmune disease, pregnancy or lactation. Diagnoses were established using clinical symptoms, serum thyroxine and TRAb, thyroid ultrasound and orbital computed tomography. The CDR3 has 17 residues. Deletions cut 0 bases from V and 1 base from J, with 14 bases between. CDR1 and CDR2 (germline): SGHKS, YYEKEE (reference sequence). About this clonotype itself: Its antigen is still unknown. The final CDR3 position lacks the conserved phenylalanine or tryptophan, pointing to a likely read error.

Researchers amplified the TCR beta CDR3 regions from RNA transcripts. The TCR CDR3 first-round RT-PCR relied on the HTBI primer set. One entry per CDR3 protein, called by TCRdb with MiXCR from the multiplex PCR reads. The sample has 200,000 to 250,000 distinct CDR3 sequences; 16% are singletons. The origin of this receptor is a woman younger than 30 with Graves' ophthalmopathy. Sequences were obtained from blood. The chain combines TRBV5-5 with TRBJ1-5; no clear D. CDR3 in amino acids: CASSLDAATISNQPQHS. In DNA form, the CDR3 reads TGTGCCAGCAGCTTGGATGCGGCAACAATAAGCAATCAGCCCCAGCATTCT.